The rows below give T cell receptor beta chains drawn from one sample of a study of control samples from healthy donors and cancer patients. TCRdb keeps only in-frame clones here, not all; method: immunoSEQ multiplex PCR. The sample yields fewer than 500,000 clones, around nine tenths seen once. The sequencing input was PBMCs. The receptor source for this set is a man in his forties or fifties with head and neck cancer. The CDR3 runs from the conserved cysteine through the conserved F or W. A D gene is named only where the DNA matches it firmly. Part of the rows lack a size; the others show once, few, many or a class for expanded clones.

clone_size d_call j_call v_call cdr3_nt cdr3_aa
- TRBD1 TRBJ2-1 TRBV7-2 TGTGCCAGCAGCTTAGAGGGACAGGGTTACAATGAGCAGTTCTTC CASSLEGQGYNEQFF
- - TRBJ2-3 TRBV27 TGTGCCAGCAAATCCGGGGGTCCAGATACGCAGTATTTT CASKSGGPDTQYF
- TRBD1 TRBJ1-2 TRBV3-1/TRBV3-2 TGTGCCAGCAGCCAAGAGGACAGGGGGCTGTATGGCTACACCTTC CASSQEDRGLYGYTF
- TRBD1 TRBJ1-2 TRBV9 TGTGCCAGCAGCGCGAAGCCGGGACAGGGGGAGGATGGCTACACCTTC CASSAKPGQGEDGYTF
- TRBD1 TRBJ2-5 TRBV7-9 TGTGCCAGCAGCTACCCCAGTGGCAGGGGGCCGGGAGAGACCCAGTACTTC CASSYPSGRGPGETQYF
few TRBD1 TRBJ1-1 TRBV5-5 TGTGCCAGCAGCTGGGGACAGGGAACGGGGAACACTGAAGCTTTCTTT CASSWGQGTGNTEAFF
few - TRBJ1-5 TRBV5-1 TGCGCCAGCAGCCCGGATGGGGGGGCTAATCAGCCCCAGCATTTT CASSPDGGANQPQHF
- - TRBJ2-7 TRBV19 TGTGCCAGTAGTATAACCTCATCCTACGAGCAGTACTTC CASSITSSYEQYF
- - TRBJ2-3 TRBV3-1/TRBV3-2 TGTGCCAGCAGCCTACTCGACCGAGGCACAGATACGCAGTATTTT CASSLLDRGTDTQYF
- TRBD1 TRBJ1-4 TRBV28 TGTGCCAGCATAGGGGACAGGGTCCCGGGGAGGGAACTGTTTTTT CASIGDRVPGRELFF
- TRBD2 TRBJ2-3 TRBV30 TGTGCCGCAAAGGGACGCGCGGGGGACGGCGGAACGCAGTATTTT CAAKGRAGDGGTQYF
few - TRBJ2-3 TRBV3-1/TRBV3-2 TGTGCCAGCAGCCAAGGGGGACTCGGCACAGATACGCAGTATTTT CASSQGGLGTDTQYF
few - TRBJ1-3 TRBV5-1 TGCGCCAGCAGCTTGGCTCCTTCTGACTCTGGAAACACCATATATTTT CASSLAPSDSGNTIYF
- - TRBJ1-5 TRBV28 TGTGCCAGCAGTTTGCCCCGAAATCAGCCCCAGCATTTT CASSLPRNQPQHF
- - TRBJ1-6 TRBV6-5 TGTGCCAGCTACGAGGGGAGCTCCTATAATTCACCCCTCCACTTT CASYEGSSYNSPLHF
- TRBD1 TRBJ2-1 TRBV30 TGTGCCTGGCGTGGCCCTACGGGCAGGGGGTTCTACAATGAGCAGTTCTTC CAWRGPTGRGFYNEQFF
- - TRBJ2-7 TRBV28 TGTGCCAGCAGAGGCAGAACTACCTACGAGCAGTACTTC CASRGRTTYEQYF
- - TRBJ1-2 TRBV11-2 TGTGCCAGCAGCTTAGTTTTCGGCGCCACAAACTATGGCTACACCTTC CASSLVFGATNYGYTF
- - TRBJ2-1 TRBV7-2 TGTGCCAGCAAGTCCGACTACGAGCAGTTCTTC CASKSDYEQFF
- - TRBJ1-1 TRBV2 TGTGCCAGCAGTGGGGGAGGGAACACTGAAGCTTTCTTT CASSGGGNTEAFF
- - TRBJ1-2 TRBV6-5 TGTGCCAGCAATCTAGAGGCAGGGATGAGCTATGGCTACACCTTC CASNLEAGMSYGYTF
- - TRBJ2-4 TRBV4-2 TGTGCCAGCAGCCAAGATTTGGAACAGGCGGACATTCAGTACTTC CASSQDLEQADIQYF
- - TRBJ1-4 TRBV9 TGTGCCAGCAGCGTCGGTGGGGGCCTTGCTGAAAAACTGTTTTTT CASSVGGGLAEKLFF
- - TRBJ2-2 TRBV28 TGTGCCAGCAGTTTGTCCTCCAGGGGTCGGCTGTTTTTT CASSLSSRGRLFF
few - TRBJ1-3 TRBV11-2 TGTGCCAGCAGCCAGCAGGGCTTCTCTGGAAACACCATATATTTT CASSQQGFSGNTIYF
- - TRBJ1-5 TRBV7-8 TGTGCCAGCAGCCTTTCCGAGGGGAATCAGCCCCAGCATTTT CASSLSEGNQPQHF
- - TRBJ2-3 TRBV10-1 TGCGCCAGCAGTGAAGGACACCGTGAACCAGATACGCAGTATTTT CASSEGHREPDTQYF
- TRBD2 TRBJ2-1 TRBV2 TGTGCCAGCAGTGAGACTAGCGGGGGGGCGAATGAGCAGTTCTTC CASSETSGGANEQFF
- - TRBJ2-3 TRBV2 TGTGCCAGCATCGAAGGGCTCAGGATAGATACGCAGTATTTT CASIEGLRIDTQYF
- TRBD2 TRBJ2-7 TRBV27 TGTGCCAGCAGCCGAGGTTGGGGGACTAGCCTCTACGAGCAGTACTTC CASSRGWGTSLYEQYF
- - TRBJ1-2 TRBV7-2 TGTGCCAGCAGCTTGAATCAGGGTGGCTACACCTTC CASSLNQGGYTF
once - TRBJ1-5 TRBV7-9 TGTGCCAGCAGCCCGAGGGGGAGCAATCAGCCCCAGCATTTT CASSPRGSNQPQHF
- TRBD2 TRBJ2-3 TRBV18 TGTGCCAGCTCACCGGAACTAGCGGGAACCACAGATACGCAGTATTTT CASSPELAGTTDTQYF
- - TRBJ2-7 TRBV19 TGTGCCAGTAGTACAGGGCTACCCCGGGGCGAGCAGTACTTC CASSTGLPRGEQYF
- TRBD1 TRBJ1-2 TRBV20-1 TGCAGTGCAGCCGGGACAGCCTTCCCCTTC CSAAGTAFPF
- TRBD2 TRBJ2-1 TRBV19 TGTGCCAGTAGTATCCCAGGAACTAGCGGGATTAGAGATGAGCAGTTCTTC CASSIPGTSGIRDEQFF
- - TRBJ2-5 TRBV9 TGTGCCAGCAGCGTTTTGGAACAAGAGACCCAGTACTTC CASSVLEQETQYF
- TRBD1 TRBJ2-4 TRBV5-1 TGCGCCAGCAGCTTAAGACAGGGTTTTGGAAACATTCAGTACTTC CASSLRQGFGNIQYF
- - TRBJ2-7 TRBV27 TGTGCCAGCAGTTTACAGACCGGCGGGTCCTACGAGCAGTACTTC CASSLQTGGSYEQYF
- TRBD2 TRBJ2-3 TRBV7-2 TGTGCCAGCAGCTTGGGACTAGCGGGGGGAACAGATACGCAGTATTTT CASSLGLAGGTDTQYF
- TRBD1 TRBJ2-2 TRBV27 TGTGCCAGCAGCCGACGACAGGGGACCACCGGGGAGCTGTTTTTT CASSRRQGTTGELFF
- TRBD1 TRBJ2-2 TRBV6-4 TGTGCCAGCAGTGACGGACAGGGAGTCGGGGAGCTGTTTTTT CASSDGQGVGELFF
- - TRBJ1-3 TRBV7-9 TGTGCCAGCTACACCGGACAGGGAAACACCATATATTTT CASYTGQGNTIYF
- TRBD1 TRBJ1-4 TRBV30 TGTGCCTGGAGTGCGGGACAGCTTAATGAAAAACTGTTTTTT CAWSAGQLNEKLFF
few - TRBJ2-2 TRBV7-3 TGTGCCAGCAGCCCTTCCATTTGGGAGGGGGAGCTGTTTTTT CASSPSIWEGELFF
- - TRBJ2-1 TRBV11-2 TGTGCCAGCAGCTCCCTTGCCCGAAATTACAGGCGTTACAATGAGCAGTTCTTC CASSSLARNYRRYNEQFF
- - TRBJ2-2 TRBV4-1 TGCGCCAGCAGCCGGCCTGGGGCCGGGGAGCTGTTTTTT CASSRPGAGELFF
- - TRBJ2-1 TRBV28 TGTGCCAGCAGTTTAATCTACAATGAGCAGTTCTTC CASSLIYNEQFF
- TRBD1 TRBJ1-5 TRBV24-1 TGTGCCACCAGTGATTCCCGGACAGGGGGAACTGATCAGCCCCAGCATTTT CATSDSRTGGTDQPQHF
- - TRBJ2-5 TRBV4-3 TGCGCCAGCAGCCAAGATTTTCGCGGGGCCTCCTCATGGTACTTC CASSQDFRGASSWYF
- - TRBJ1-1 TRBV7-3 TGTGCCAGCAGCTTACAGCAAGGTGGCTCGGGCACTGAAGCTTTCTTT CASSLQQGGSGTEAFF
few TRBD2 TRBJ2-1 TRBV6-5 TGTGCCAGCAGATTCGGGACTAGCGGGATATATGAGCAGTTCTTC CASRFGTSGIYEQFF
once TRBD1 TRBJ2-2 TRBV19 TGTGCCAGTAGTACCCGGACAGGTGAAAGGGGGGAGCTGTTTTTT CASSTRTGERGELFF
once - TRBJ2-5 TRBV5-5 TGTGCCAGCAGCTTGAGACGGGCCCAAGAGACCCAGTACTTC CASSLRRAQETQYF